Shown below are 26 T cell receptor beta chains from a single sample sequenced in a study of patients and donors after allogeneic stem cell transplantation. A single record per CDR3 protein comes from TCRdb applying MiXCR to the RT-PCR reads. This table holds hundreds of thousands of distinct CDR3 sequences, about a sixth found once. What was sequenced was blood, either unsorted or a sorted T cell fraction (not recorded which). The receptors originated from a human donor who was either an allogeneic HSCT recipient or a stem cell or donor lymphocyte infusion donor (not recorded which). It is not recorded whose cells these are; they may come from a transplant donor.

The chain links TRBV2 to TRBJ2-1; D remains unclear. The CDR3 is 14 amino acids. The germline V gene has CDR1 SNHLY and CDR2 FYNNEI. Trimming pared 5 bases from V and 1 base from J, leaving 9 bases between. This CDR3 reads CASSSIESYNEQFF. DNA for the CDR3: TGTGCCAGCAGTAGTATAGAGTCCTACAATGAGCAGTTCTTC.

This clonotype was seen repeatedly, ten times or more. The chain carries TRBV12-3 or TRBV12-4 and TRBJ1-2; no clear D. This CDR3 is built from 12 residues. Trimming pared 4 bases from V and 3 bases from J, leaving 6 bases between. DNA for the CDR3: TGTGCCAGCAGTTCCCGCTACTATGGCTACACCTTC. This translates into CASSSRYYGYTF.

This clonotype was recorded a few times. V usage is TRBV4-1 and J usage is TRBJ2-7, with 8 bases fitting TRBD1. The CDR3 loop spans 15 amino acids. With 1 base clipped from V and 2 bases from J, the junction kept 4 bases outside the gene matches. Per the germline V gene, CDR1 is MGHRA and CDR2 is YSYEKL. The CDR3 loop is CASSQVGDRPYEQYF. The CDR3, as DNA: TGCGCCAGCAGCCAAGTAGGGGACAGGCCCTACGAGCAGTACTTC.

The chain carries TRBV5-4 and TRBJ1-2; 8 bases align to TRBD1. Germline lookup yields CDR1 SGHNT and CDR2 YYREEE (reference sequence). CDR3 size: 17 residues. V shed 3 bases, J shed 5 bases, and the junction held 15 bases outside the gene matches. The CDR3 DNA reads TGTGCCAGCAGCTCCGAAGTTACAGGGGGGCCCTCTTATGGCTACACCTTC. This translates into CASSSEVTGGPSYGYTF.

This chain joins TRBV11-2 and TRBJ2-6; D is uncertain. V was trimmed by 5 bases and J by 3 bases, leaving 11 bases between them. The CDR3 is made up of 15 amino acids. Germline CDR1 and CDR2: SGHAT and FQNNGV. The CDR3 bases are TGTGCCAGCAGCCCCCGCTTGGGTGGGGCCAACGTCCTGACTTTC. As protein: CASSPRLGGANVLTF. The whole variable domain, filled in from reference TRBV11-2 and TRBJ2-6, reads EAGVAQSPRYKIIEKRQSVAFWCNPISGHATLYWYQQILGQGPKLLIQFQNNGVVDDSQLPKDRFSAERLKGVDSTLKIQPAKLEDSAVYLCASSPRLGGANVLTFGAGSRLTVL.

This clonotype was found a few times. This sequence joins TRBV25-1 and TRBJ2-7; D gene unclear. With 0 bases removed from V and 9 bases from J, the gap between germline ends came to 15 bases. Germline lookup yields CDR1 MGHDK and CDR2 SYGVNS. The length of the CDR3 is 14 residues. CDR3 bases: TGTGCCAGCAGTGAATATAAGGGTACCCGCGGGCAGTACTTC. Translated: CASSEYKGTRGQYF.

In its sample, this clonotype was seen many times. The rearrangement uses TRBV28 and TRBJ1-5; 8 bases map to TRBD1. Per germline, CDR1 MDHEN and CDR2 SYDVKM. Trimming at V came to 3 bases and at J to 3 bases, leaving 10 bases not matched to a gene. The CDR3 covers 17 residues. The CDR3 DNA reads TGTGCCAGCAGTTTGGCTCGGACAGGGATCCACAATCAGCCCCAGCATTTT. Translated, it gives CASSLARTGIHNQPQHF.

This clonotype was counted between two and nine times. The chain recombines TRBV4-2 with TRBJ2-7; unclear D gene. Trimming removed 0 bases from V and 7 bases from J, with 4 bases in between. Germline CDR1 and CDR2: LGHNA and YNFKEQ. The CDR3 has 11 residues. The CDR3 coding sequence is TGTGCCAGCAGCCAAGATCAGGAGCAGTACTTC. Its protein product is CASSQDQEQYF.

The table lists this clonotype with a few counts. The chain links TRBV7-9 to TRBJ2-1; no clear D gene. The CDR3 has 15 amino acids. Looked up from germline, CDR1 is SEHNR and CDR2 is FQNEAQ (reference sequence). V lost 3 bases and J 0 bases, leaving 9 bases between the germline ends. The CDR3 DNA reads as TGTGCCAGCAGCTTCCGGGCTTTCTCCTACAATGAGCAGTTCTTC. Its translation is CASSFRAFSYNEQFF. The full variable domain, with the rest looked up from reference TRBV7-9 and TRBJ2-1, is DTGVSQNPRHKITKRGQNVTFRCDPISEHNRLYWYRQTLGQGPEFLTYFQNEAQLEKSRLLSDRFSAERPKGSFSTLEIQRTEQGDSAMYLCASSFRAFSYNEQFFGPGTRLTVL.

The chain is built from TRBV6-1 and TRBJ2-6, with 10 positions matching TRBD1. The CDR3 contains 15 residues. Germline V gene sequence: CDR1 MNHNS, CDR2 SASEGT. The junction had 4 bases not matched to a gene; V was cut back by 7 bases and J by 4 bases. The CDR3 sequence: CASMTGGLGANVLTF. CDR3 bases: TGTGCCAGCATGACAGGGGGCTTAGGGGCCAACGTCCTGACTTTC.

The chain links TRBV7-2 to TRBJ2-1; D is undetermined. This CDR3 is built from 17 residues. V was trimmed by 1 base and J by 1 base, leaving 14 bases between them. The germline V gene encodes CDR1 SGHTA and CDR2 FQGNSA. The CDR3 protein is CASSLVSGGYSYNEQFF. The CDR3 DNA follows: TGTGCCAGCAGCTTAGTTTCCGGCGGATATTCCTACAATGAGCAGTTCTTC.

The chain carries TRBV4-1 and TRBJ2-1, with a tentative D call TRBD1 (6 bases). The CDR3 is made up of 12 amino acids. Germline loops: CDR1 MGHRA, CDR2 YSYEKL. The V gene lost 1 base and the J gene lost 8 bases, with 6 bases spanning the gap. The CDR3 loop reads CASSQAGDEQFF. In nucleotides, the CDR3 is TGCGCCAGCAGCCAAGCAGGGGATGAGCAGTTCTTC.

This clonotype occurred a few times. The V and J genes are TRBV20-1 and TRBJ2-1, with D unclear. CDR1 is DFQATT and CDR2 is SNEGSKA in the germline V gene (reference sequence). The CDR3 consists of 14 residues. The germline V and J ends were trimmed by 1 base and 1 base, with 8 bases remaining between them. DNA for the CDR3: TGCAGTGCTAGAGCGGACCTTTCCTACAATGAGCAGTTCTTC. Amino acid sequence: CSARADLSYNEQFF.

In nucleotides, the CDR3 is TGCGCCAGCAGCCAGTCGGGACAGCAGAACACTGAAGCTTTCTTT. The encoded protein is CASSQSGQQNTEAFF. The chain recombines TRBV5-1 with TRBJ1-1; 7 bases align to TRBD1. The CDR3 has 15 amino acids. Germline V gene data show CDR1 as SGHRS and CDR2 as YFSETQ. After removal of 4 bases from V and 1 base from J, the junction contained 7 bases not matched to a gene.

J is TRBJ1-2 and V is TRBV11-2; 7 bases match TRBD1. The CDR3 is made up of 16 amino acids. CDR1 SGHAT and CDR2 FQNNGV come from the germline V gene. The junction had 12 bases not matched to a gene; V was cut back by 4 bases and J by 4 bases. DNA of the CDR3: TGTGCCAGCAGCTACCTCCGGGACAGAGACTTCTATGGCTACACCTTC. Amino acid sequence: CASSYLRDRDFYGYTF.

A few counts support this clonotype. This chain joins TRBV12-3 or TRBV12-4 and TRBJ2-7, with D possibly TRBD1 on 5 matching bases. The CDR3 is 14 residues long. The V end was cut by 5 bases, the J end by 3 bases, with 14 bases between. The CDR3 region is CASSPDSALYEQYF. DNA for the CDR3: TGTGCCAGCAGTCCTGACAGTGCACTCTACGAGCAGTACTTC.

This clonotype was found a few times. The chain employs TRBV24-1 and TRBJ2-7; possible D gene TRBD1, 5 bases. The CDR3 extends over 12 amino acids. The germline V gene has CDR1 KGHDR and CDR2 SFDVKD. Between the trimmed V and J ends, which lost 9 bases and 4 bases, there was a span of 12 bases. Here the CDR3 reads CATSDRQYEQYF. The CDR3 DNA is TGTGCCACCTCCGATCGACAGTACGAGCAGTACTTC.

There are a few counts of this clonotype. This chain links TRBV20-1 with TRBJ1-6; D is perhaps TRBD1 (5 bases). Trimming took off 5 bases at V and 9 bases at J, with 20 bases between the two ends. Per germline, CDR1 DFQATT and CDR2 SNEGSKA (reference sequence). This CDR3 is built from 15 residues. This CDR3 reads CSAVGQPTSSSPLHF. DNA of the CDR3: TGCAGTGCTGTGGGGCAGCCCACCTCAAGTTCACCCCTCCACTTT.

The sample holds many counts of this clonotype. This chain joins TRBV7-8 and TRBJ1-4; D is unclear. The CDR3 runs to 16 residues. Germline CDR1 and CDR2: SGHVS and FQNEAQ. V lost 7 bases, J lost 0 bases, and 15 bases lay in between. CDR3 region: CASTRSARATNEKLFF. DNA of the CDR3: TGTGCCAGCACCCGCTCGGCTAGGGCAACTAATGAAAAACTGTTTTTT.

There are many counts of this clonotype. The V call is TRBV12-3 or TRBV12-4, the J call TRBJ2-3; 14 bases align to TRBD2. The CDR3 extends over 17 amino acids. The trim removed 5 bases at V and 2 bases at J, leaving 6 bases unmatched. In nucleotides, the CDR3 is TGTGCCAGCAGTCCCCCGGGACTAGCGGGAGTCACAGATACGCAGTATTTT. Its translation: CASSPPGLAGVTDTQYF.

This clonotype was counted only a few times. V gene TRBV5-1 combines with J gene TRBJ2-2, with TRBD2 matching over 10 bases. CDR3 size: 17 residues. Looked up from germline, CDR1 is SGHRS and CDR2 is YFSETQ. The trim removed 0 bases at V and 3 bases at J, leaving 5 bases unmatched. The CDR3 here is CASSLEPGLADTGELFF. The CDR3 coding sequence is TGCGCCAGCAGCTTGGAACCCGGACTAGCGGACACCGGGGAGCTGTTTTTT.

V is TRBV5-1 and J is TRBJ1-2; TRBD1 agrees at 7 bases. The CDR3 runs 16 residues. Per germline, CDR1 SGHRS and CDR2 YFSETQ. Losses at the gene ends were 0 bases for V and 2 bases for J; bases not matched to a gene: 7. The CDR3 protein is CASSLGSGGGNYGYTF. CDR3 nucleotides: TGCGCCAGCAGCTTGGGATCAGGGGGTGGAAACTATGGCTACACCTTC.

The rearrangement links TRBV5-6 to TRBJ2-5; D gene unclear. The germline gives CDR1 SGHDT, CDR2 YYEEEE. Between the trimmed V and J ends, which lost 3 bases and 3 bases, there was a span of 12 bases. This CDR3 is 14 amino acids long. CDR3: CASSSFSQKETQYF. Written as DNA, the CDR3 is TGTGCCAGCAGCTCTTTCTCCCAGAAAGAGACCCAGTACTTC. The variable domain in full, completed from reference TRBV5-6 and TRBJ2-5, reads DAGVTQSPTHLIKTRGQQVTLRCSPKSGHDTVSWYQQALGQGPQFIFQYYEEEERQRGNFPDRFSGHQFPNYSSELNVNALLLGDSALYLCASSSFSQKETQYFGPGTRLLVL.

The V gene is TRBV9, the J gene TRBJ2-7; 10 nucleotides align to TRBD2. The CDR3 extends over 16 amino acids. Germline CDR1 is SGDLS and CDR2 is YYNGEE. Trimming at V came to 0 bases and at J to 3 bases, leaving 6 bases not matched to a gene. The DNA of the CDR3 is TGTGCCAGCAGCGTAGCCGGGACTAGCGTGTTCTACGAGCAGTACTTC. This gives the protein CASSVAGTSVFYEQYF. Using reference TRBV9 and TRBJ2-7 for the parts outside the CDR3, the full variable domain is DSGVTQTPKHLITATGQRVTLRCSPRSGDLSVYWYQQSLDQGLQFLIQYYNGEERAKGNILERFSAQQFPDLHSELNLSSLELGDSALYFCASSVAGTSVFYEQYFGPGTRLTVT.

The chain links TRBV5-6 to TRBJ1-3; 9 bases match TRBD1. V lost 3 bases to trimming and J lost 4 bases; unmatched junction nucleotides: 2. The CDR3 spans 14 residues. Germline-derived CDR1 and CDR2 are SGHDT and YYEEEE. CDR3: CASSSQGAGNTIYF. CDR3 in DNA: TGTGCCAGCAGCTCACAGGGGGCGGGAAACACCATATATTTT.

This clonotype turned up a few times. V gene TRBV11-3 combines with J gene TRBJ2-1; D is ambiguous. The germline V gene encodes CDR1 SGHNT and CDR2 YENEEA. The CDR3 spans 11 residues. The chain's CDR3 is CASAGDNEQFF. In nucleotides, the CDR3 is TGTGCTTCAGCTGGAGACAATGAGCAGTTCTTC. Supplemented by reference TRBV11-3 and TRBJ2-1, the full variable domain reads EAGVVQSPRYKIIEKKQPVAFWCNPISGHNTLYWYLQNLGQGPELLIRYENEEAVDDSQLPKDRFSAERLKGVDSTLKIQPAELGDSAVYLCASAGDNEQFFGPGTRLTVL.